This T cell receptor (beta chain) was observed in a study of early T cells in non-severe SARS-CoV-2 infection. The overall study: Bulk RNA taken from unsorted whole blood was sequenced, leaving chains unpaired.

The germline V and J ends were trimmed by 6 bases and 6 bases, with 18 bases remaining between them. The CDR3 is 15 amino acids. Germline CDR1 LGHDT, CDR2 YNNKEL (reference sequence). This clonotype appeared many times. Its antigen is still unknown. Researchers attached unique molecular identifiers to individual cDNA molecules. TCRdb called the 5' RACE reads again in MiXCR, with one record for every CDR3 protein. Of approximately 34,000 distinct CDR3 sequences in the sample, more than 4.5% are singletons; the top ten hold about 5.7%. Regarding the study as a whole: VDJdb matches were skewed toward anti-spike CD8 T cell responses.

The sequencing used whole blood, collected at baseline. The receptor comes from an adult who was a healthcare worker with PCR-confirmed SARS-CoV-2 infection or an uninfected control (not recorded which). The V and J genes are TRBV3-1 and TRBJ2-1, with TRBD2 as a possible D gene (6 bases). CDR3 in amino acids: CASSLRDFSRNEQFF. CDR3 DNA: TGTGCCAGCAGTCTTAGGGACTTCAGCCGCAATGAGCAGTTCTTC.